This T cell receptor beta chain derives from a study of blood T cell repertoires in COVID-19. This CDR3 contains 14 residues. The germline V and J ends were trimmed by 0 bases and 5 bases, with 8 bases remaining between them. The germline gives CDR1 SGDLS, CDR2 YYNGEE. Measured with immunoSEQ multiplex PCR; TCRdb has only the in-frame clones, and not every one. The repertoire holds about 360,000 clones, with around nine tenths as singletons. The source of this sequence is a woman in her sixties with COVID-19, enrolled during active disease. The V gene is TRBV9, the J gene TRBJ2-2; D unresolved. The specimen sequenced was peripheral blood. This CDR3 is CASSVGQRTGELFF. CDR3 bases: TGTGCCAGCAGCGTAGGTCAGAGGACCGGGGAGCTGTTTTTT.